The table lists the clone carrying this T cell receptor (beta chain) with a few counts. The CDR3 contains 15 residues. With 5 bases clipped from V and 5 bases from J, the junction kept 8 bases outside the gene matches. Germline values: CDR1 SEHNR, CDR2 FQNEAQ (reference sequence). The data stem from a study of blood T cell repertoires in COVID-19. The wider study: Sources were T cells, B-cell-depleted T cells, or PBMCs; the material itself was cDNA or gDNA.

Measured with immunoSEQ multiplex PCR; TCRdb has only the in-frame clones, and not every one. Here the sample spans hundreds of thousands of clones, roughly 86% being singletons. The sample consisted of PBMCs or T cells enriched from blood (not recorded which). The chain links TRBV7-9 to TRBJ1-4, with 7 bases matching TRBD1. This sequence was found in a woman aged 45-65 years who had recovered from COVID-19. CDR3 region: CASSPGQLKNEKLFF. In DNA, the CDR3 is TGTGCCAGCAGCCCGGGACAGCTTAAAAATGAAAAACTGTTTTTT.